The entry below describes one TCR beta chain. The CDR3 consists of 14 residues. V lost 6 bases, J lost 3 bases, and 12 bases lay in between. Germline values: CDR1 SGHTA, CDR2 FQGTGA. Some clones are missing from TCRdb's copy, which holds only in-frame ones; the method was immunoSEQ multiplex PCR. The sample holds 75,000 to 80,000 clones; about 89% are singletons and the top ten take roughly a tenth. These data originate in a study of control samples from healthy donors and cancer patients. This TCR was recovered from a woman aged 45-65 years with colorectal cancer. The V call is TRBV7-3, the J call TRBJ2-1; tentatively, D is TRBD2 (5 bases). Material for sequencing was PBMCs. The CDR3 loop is CASRVPGDYNEQFF. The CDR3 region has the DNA TGTGCCAGCAGGGTGCCCGGGGACTACAATGAGCAGTTCTTC.